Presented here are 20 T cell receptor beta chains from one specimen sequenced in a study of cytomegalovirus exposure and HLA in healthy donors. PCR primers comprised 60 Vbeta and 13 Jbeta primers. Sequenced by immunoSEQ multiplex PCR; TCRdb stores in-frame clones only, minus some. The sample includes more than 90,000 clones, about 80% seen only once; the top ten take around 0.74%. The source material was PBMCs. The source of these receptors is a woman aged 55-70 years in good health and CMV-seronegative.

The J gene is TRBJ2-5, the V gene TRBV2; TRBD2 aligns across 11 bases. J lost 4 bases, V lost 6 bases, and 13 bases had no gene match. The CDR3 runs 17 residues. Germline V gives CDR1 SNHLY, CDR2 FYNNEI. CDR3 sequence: CASRENVAGGKGETQYF. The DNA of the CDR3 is TGTGCCAGCAGGGAAAATGTAGCGGGAGGGAAAGGAGAGACCCAGTACTTC.

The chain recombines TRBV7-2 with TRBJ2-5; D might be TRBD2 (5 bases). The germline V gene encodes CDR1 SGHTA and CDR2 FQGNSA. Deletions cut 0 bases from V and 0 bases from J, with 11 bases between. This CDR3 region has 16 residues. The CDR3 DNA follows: TGTGCCAGCAGCTTAGCCCTAGCTCCGTACCAAGAGACCCAGTACTTC. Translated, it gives CASSLALAPYQETQYF. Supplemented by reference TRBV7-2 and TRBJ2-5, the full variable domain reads GAGVSQSPSNKVTEKGKDVELRCDPISGHTALYWYRQSLGQGLEFLIYFQGNSAPDKSGLPSDRFSAERTGGSVSTLTIQRTQQEDSAVYLCASSLALAPYQETQYFGPGTRLLVL.

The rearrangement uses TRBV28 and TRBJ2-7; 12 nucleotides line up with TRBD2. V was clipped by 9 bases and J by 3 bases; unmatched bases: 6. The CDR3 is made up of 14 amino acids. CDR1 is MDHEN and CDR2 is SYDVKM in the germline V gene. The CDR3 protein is CASTSGGTHYEQYF. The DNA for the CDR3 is TGTGCCAGTACTAGCGGGGGGACGCACTACGAGCAGTACTTC.

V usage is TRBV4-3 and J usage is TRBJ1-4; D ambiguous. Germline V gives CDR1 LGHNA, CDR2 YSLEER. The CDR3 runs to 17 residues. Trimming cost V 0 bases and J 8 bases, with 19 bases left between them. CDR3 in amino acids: CASSQEADPRVGEKLFF. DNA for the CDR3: TGCGCCAGCAGCCAAGAGGCGGACCCGCGGGTAGGAGAAAAACTGTTTTTT.

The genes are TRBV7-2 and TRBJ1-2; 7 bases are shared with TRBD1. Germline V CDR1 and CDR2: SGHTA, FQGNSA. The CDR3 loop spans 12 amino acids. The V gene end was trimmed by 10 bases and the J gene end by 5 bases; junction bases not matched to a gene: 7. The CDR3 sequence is CAIATGEYGYTF. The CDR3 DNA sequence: TGTGCCATCGCAACAGGGGAGTATGGCTACACCTTC.

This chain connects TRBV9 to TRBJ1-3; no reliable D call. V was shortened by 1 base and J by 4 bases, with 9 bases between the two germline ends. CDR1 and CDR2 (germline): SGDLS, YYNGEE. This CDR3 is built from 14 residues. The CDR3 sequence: CASSVTPGGNTIYF. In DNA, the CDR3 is TGTGCCAGCAGCGTAACCCCGGGAGGAAACACCATATATTTT.

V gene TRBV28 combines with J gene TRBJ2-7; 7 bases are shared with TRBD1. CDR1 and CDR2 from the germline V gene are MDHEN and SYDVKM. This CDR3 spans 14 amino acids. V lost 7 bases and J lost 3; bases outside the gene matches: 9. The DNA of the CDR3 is TGTGCCAGCAACCAACAGGGGCCCAGCTACGAGCAGTACTTC. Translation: CASNQQGPSYEQYF.

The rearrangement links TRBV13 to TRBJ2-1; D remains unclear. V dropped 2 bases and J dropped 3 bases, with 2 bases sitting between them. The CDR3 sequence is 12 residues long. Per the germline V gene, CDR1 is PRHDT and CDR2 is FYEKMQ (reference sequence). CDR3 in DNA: TGTGCCAGCAGCTTACTCTACAATGAGCAGTTCTTC. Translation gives CASSLLYNEQFF.

The CDR3 sequence is CASSIGAGNNEQFF. The DNA of the CDR3 is TGTGCCAGTAGTATAGGGGCGGGGAACAATGAGCAGTTCTTC. V is TRBV19 and J is TRBJ2-1; the D gene is possibly TRBD2 (6 bases). Per the germline V gene, CDR1 is LNHDA and CDR2 is SQIVND (reference sequence). Between the trimmed V and J ends, which lost 1 base and 5 bases, there was a span of 9 bases. The CDR3 is 14 residues long.

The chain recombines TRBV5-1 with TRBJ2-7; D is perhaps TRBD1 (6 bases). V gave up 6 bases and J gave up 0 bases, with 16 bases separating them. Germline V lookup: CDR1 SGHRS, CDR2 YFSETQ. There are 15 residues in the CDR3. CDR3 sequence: CASKQGQASSYEQYF. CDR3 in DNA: TGCGCCAGCAAACAGGGTCAGGCGAGCTCCTACGAGCAGTACTTC.

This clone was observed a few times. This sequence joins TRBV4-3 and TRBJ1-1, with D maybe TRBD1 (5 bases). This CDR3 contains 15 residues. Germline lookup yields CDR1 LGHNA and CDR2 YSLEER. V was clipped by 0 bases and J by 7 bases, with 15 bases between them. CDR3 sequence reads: CASSQDSGDVDEAFF. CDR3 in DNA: TGCGCCAGCAGCCAAGATTCGGGGGACGTTGATGAAGCTTTCTTT.

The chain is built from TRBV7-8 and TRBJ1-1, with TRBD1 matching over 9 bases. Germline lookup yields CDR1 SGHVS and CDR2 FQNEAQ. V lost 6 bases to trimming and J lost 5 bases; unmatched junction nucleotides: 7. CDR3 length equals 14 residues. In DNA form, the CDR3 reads TGTGCCAGCAGAACAGGGGGCCGGAATACTGAAGCTTTCTTT. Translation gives CASRTGGRNTEAFF.

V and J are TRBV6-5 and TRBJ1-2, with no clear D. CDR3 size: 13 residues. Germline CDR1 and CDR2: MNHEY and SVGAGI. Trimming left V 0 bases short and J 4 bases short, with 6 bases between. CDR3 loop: CASSYSRVYGYTF. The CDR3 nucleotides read TGTGCCAGCAGTTACTCGAGGGTCTATGGCTACACCTTC.

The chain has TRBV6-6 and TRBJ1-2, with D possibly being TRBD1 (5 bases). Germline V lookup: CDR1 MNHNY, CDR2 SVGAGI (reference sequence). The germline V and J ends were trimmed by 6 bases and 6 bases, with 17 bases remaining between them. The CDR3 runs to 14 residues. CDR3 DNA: TGTGCCAGCAGCCCCGGGGGGGATTCCGATGGCTACACCTTC. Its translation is CASSPGGDSDGYTF.

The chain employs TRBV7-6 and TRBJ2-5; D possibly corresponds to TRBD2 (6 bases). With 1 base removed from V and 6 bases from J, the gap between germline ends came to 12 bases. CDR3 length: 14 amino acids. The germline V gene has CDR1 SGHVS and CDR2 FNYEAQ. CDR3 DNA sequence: TGTGCCAGCAGCTTAGGGGCGGGGATTAAGACCCAGTACTTC. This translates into CASSLGAGIKTQYF.

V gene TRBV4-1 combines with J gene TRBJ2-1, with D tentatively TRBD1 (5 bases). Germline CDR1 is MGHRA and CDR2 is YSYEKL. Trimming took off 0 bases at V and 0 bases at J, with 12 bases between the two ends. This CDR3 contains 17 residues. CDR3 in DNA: TGCGCCAGCAGCCAAGACGTTCGTGACAGCTCCTACAATGAGCAGTTCTTC. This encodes CASSQDVRDSSYNEQFF.

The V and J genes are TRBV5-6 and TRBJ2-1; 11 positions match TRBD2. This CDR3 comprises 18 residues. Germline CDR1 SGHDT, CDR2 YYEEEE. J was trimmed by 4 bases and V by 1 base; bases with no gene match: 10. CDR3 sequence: CASSLRGRLAGKYNEQFF. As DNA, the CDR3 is TGTGCCAGCAGCTTGAGAGGGAGACTAGCGGGAAAGTACAATGAGCAGTTCTTC.

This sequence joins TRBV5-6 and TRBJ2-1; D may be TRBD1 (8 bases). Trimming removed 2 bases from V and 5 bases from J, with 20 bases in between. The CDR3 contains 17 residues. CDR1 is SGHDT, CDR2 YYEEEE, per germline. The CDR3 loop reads CASSLRRQGRVHNEQFF. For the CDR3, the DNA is TGTGCCAGCAGCTTACGACGACAGGGGAGGGTGCACAATGAGCAGTTCTTC.

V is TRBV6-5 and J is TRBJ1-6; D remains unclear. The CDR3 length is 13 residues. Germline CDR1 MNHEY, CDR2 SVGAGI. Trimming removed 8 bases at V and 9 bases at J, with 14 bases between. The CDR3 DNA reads TGTGCCAGCCGTCCCCTCGAGCGTTCACCCCTCCACTTT. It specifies CASRPLERSPLHF.

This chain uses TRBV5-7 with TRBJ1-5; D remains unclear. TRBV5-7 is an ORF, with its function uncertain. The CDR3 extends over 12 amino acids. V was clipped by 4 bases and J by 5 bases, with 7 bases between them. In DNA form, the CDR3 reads TGTGCCAGCAGCCCTTCCTATCAGCCCCAGCATTTT. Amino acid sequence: CASSPSYQPQHF.